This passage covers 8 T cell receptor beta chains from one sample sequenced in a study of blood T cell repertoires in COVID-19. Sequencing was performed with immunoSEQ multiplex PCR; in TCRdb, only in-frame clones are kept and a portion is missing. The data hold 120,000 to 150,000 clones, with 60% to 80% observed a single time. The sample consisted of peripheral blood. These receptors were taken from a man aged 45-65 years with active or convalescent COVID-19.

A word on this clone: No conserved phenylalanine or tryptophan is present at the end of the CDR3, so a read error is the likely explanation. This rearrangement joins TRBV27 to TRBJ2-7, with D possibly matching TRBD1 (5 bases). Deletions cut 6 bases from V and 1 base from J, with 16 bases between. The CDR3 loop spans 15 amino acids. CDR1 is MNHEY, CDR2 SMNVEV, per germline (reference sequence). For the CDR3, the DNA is TGTGCCAGCAGCACAACAGGTTTCCTTTCCTACGAGCAGTACTCC. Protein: CASSTTGFLSYEQYS.

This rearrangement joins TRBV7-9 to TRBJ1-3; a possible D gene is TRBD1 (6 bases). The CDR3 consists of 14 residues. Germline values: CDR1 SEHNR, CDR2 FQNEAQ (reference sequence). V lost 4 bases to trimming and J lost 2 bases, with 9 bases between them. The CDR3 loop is CASSSAGAGNTIYF. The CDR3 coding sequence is TGTGCCAGCAGCTCTGCAGGGGCTGGAAACACCATATATTTT.

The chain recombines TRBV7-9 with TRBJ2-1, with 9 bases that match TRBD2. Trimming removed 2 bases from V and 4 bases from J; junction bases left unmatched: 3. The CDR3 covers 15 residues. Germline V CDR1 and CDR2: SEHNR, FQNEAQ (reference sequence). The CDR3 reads CASSLFLAGYNEQFF. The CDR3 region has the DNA TGTGCCAGCAGCTTATTTCTAGCGGGGTACAATGAGCAGTTCTTC.

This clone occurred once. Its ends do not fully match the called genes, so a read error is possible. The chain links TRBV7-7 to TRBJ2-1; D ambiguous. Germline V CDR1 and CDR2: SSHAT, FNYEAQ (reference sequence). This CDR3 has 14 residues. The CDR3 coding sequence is TGTGCTAGCAGCCTAGTCTCCACTTCCAATGAGCAGTTCTTC. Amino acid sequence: CASSLVSTSNEQFF.

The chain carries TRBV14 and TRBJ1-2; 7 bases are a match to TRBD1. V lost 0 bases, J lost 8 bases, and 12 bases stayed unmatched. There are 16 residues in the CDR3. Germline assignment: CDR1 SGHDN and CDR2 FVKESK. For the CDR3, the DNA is TGTGCCAGCAGCCAAGATCCGGGGGACAGCGTTGGCGGCTACACCTTC. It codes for CASSQDPGDSVGGYTF.

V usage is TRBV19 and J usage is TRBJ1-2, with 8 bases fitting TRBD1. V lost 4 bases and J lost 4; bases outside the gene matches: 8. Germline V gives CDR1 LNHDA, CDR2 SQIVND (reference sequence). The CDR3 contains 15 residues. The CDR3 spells CASSTLTGALYGYTF. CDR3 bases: TGTGCCAGTAGTACCCTGACAGGGGCCCTCTATGGCTACACCTTC.

Written as DNA, the CDR3 is TGTGCCAGCAGCCTCGGACAGGGGGTAACTAATGAAAAACTGTTTTTT. The encoded protein is CASSLGQGVTNEKLFF. This sequence joins TRBV9 and TRBJ1-4; 10 bases map to TRBD1. The CDR3 has 16 residues. Germline loops: CDR1 SGDLS, CDR2 YYNGEE. The V segment lost 4 bases and the J segment 1 base; nucleotides outside the gene matches: 4.

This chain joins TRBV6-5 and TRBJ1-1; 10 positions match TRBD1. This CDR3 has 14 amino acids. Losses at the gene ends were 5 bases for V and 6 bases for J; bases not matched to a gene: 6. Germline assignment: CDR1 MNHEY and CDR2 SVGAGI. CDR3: CASSRDRGIPEAFF. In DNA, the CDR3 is TGTGCCAGCAGTCGGGACAGGGGAATCCCTGAAGCTTTCTTT.